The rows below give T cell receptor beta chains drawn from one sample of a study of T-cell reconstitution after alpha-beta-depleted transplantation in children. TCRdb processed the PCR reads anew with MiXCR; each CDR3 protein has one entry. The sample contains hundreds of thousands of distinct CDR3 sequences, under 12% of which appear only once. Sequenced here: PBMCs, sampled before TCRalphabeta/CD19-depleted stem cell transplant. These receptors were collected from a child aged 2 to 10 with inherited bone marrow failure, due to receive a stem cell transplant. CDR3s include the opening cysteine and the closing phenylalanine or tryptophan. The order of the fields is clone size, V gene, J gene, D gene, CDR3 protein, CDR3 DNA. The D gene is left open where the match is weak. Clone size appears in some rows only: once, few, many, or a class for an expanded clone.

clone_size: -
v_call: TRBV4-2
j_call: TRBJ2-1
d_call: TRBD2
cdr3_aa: CARSPGISGYNEQFF
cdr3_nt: TGTGCCAGGAGCCCCGGGATTAGCGGGTACAATGAGCAGTTCTTC

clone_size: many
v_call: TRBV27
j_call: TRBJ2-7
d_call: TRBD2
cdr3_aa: CASSPASGSLPYEQYF
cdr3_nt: TGTGCCAGCAGCCCAGCTAGCGGGTCCCTTCCCTACGAGCAGTACTTC

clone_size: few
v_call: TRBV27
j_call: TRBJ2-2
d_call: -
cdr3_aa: CASSPTSPGELFF
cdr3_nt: TGTGCCAGCAGCCCGACTAGTCCCGGGGAGCTGTTTTTT

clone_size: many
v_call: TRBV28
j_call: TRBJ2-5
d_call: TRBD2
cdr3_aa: CASSLAGVPITETQYF
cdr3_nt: TGTGCCAGCAGTTTAGCGGGAGTACCCATTACGGAGACCCAGTACTTC

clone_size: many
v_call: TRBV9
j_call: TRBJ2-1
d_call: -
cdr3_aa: CASSVNSDPSYNEQFF
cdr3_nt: TGTGCCAGCAGCGTAAACAGCGACCCGTCCTACAATGAGCAGTTCTTC

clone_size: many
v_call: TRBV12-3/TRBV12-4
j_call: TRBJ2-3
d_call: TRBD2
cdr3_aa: CASSWPGTSGTDTQYF
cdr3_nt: TGTGCCAGCAGTTGGCCCGGGACTAGCGGCACAGATACGCAGTATTTT

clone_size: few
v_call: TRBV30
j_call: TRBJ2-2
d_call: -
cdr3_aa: CAWSVTSTGELFF
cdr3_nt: TGTGCCTGGAGTGTAACAAGTACCGGGGAGCTGTTTTTT

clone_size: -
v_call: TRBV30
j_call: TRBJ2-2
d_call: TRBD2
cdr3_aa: CARGGRAGTGELFF
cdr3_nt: TGTGCACGGGGGGGGAGGGCTGGCACCGGGGAGCTGTTTTTT

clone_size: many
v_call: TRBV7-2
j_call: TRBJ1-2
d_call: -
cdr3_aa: CASSFPANYGYTF
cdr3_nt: TGTGCCAGCAGCTTCCCAGCTAACTATGGCTACACCTTC

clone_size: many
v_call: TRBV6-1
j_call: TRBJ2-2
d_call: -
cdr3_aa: CASQGGVLTGELFF
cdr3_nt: TGTGCCTCCCAGGGCGGGGTGTTAACCGGGGAGCTGTTTTTT

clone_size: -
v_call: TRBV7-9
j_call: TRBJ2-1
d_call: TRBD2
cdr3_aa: CASSLLAGFDNEQFF
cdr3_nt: TGTGCCAGCAGCCTTCTAGCGGGATTCGACAATGAGCAGTTCTTC

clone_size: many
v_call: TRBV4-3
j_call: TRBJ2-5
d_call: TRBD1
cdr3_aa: CASSQGTGEETQYF
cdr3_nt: TGCGCCAGCAGCCAAGGGACAGGAGAAGAGACCCAGTACTTC

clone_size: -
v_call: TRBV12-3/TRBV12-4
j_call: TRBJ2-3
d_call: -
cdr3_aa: CASSFLALLRAVDDSQYF
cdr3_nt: TGTGCCAGCAGTTTTCTTGCCCTTTTGCGAGCGGTAGACGATTCGCAGTATTTT

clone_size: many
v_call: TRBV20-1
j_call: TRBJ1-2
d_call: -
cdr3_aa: CSAHDRRVPYGYTF
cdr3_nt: TGCAGTGCTCATGATCGCCGGGTCCCATATGGCTACACCTTC

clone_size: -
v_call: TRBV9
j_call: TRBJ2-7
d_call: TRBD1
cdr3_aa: CASSVHSGTGRNEQYF
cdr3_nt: TGTGCCAGCAGCGTCCACTCCGGGACAGGGAGGAACGAGCAGTACTTC

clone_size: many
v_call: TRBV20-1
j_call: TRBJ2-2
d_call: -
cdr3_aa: CSAEQGNTGELFF
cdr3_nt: TGCAGTGCTGAACAGGGAAATACCGGGGAGCTGTTTTTT

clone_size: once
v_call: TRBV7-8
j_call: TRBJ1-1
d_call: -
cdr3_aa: CASSPQGYDTEAFF
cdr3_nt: TGTGCCAGCAGCCCCCAGGGATATGACACTGAAGCTTTCTTT

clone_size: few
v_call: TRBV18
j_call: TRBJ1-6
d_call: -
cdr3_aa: CASSPRFIGEGSPLHF
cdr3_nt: TGTGCCAGCTCACCTCGTTTTATAGGGGAAGGATCACCCCTCCACTTT

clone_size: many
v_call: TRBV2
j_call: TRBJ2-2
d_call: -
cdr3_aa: CASTPGGSPANTGELFF
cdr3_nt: TGTGCCAGCACCCCCGGAGGGAGTCCCGCGAACACCGGGGAGCTGTTTTTT

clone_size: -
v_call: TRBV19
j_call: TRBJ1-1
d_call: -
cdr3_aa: CASSIQAGWIMNTEAFF
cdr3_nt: TGTGCCAGTAGTATCCAGGCCGGGTGGATCATGAACACTGAAGCTTTCTTT

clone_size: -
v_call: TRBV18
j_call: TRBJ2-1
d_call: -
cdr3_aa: CASSREGGGYNEQFF
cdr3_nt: TGTGCCAGCTCACGCGAGGGAGGGGGCTACAATGAGCAGTTCTTC

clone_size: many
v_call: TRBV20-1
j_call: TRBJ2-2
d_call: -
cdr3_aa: CSAREGRTGELFF
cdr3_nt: TGCAGTGCTAGAGAGGGCCGGACCGGGGAGCTGTTTTTT

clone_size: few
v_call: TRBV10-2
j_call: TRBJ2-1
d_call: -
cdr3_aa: CASERTSYSSSYNEQFF
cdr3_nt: TGCGCCAGCGAGAGGACCTCCTACTCGAGCTCCTACAATGAGCAGTTCTTC

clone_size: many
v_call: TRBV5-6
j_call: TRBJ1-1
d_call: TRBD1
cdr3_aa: CASSPDRVTEAFF
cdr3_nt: TGTGCCAGCAGCCCCGACAGGGTCACTGAAGCTTTCTTT

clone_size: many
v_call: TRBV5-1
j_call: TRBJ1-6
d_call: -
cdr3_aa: CASSLEGLGNSPLHF
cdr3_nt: TGCGCCAGCAGCTTGGAGGGGCTAGGTAATTCACCCCTCCACTTT

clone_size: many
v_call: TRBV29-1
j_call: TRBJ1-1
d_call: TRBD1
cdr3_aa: CSVSGTGAILAEAFF
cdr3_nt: TGCAGCGTTTCCGGGACAGGGGCTATTTTGGCTGAAGCTTTCTTT

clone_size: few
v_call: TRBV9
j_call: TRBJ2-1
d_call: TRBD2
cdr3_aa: CASSVAGTSGKGPYNEQFF
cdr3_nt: TGTGCCAGCAGCGTAGCCGGGACTAGCGGGAAGGGTCCCTACAATGAGCAGTTCTTC

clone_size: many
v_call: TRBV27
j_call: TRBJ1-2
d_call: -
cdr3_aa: CASSFDRSYGYTF
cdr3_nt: TGTGCCAGCAGTTTCGACAGGTCATATGGCTACACCTTC

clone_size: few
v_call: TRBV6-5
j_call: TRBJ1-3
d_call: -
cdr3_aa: CASRESGNTIYF
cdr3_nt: TGTGCCAGCAGGGAATCCGGAAACACCATATATTTT

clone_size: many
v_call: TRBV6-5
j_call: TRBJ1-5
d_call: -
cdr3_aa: CASGNNQPQHF
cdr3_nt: TGTGCCAGCGGTAACAATCAGCCCCAGCATTTT

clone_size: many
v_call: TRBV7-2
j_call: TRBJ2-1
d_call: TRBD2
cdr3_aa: CASSAPGTRGSNEQFF
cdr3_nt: TGTGCCAGCAGCGCACCCGGGACTAGAGGGAGCAATGAGCAGTTCTTC

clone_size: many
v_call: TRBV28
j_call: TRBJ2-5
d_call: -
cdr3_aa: CASSSPLNGGETQYF
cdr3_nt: TGTGCCAGCAGTTCTCCTTTGAATGGTGGGGAGACCCAGTACTTC

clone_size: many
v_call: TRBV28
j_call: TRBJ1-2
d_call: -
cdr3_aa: CASSRNYGYTF
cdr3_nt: TGTGCCAGCAGCCGTAACTATGGCTACACCTTC

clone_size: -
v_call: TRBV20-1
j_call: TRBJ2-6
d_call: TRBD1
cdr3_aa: CSARDPRGTATSGANVLTF
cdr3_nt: TGCAGTGCTAGAGATCCGCGTGGGACAGCCACCTCTGGGGCCAACGTCCTGACTTTC

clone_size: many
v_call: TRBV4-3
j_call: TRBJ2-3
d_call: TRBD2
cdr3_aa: CASSQVASGFTDTQYF
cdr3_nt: TGCGCCAGCAGCCAAGTGGCTAGCGGGTTCACAGATACGCAGTATTTT

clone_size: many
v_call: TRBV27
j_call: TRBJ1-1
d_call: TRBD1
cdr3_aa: CASSTRTGEAFF
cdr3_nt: TGTGCCAGCAGTACCCGGACAGGAGAAGCTTTCTTT

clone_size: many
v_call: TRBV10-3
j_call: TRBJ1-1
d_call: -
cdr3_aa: CAISVGMNTEAFF
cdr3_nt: TGTGCCATCAGTGTCGGGATGAACACTGAAGCTTTCTTT

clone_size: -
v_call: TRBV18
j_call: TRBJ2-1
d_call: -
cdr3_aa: CASSTARSGRYNEQFF
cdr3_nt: TGTGCCAGCTCCACCGCGAGGAGCGGCCGATACAATGAGCAGTTCTTC

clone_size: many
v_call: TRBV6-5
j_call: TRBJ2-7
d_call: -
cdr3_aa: CASSYSGLAQRYEQYF
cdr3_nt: TGTGCCAGCAGTTACTCGGGGTTAGCCCAACGCTACGAGCAGTACTTC

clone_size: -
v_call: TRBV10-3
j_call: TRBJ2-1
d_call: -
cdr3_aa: CAISESLSEQFF
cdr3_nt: TGTGCCATCAGTGAGTCGTTGAGTGAGCAGTTCTTC

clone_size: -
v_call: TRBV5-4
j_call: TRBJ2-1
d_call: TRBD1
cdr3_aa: CASGPGQGVEEQFF
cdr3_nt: TGTGCCAGCGGGCCGGGACAGGGGGTTGAAGAGCAGTTCTTC

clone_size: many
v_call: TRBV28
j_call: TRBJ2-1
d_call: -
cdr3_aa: CASSLVTRSEQFF
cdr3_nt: TGTGCCAGCAGTTTAGTTACCCGCTCTGAGCAGTTCTTC

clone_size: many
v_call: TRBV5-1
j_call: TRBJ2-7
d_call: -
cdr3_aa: CASSLEASSYEQYF
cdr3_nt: TGCGCCAGCAGCTTGGAAGCCTCTTCCTACGAGCAGTACTTC

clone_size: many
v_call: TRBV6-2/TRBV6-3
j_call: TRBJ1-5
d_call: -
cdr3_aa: CAGSKQGYNQPQHF
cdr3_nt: TGTGCCGGATCAAAACAGGGTTACAATCAGCCCCAGCATTTT

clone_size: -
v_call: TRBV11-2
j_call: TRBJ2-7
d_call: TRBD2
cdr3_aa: CASSLGSGGGSYEQYF
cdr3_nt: TGTGCCAGCAGCTTAGGGTCTGGGGGAGGGTCCTACGAGCAGTACTTC

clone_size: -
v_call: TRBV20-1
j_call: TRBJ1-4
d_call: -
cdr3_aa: CSARGLTAIPATNEKLFF
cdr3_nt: TGCAGTGCTAGAGGTTTGACAGCAATCCCCGCAACTAATGAAAAACTGTTTTTT

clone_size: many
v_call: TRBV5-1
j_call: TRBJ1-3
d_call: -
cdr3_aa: CASSVGRAGNTIYF
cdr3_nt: TGCGCCAGCAGCGTAGGACGTGCCGGAAACACCATATATTTT

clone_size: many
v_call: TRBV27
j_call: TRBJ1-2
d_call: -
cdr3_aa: CASSPGAANYGYTF
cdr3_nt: TGTGCCAGCAGTCCTGGGGCAGCAAACTATGGCTACACCTTC

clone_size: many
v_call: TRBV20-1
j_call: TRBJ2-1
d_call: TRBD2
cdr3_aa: CSARDPAGVYNEQFF
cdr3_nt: TGCAGTGCTAGAGATCCAGCGGGAGTCTACAATGAGCAGTTCTTC

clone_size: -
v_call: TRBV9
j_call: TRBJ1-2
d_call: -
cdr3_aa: CASSGGHYGYTF
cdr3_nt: TGTGCCAGCAGCGGGGGCCATTATGGCTACACCTTC

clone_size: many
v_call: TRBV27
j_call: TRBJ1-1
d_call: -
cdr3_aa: CASSMRENTEAFF
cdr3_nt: TGTGCCAGCTCAATGAGGGAGAACACTGAAGCTTTCTTT

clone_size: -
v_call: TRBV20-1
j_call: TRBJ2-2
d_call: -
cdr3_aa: CSARHVSSTGELFF
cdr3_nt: TGCAGTGCCAGGCACGTGTCGTCCACCGGGGAGCTGTTTTTT

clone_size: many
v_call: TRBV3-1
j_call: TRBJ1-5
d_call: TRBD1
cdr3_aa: CASSQGTGGGQPQHF
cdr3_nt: TGTGCCAGCAGCCAAGGTACAGGGGGCGGTCAGCCCCAGCATTTT

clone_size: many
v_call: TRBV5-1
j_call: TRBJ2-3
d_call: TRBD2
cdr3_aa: CASSFLYGLAGERDTQYF
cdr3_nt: TGCGCCAGCAGCTTCCTATACGGACTAGCGGGAGAGCGGGATACGCAGTATTTT

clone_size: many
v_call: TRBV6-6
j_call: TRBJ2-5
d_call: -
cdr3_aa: CASSRQKQETQYF
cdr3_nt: TGTGCCAGCAGCCGACAGAAACAAGAGACCCAGTACTTC